The TCR beta chain under discussion was sequenced for a study of T cell repertoires in cytomegalovirus infection. Overall study: CMV epitopes that were recently identified and HLA-C-restricted were used alongside well-studied HLA-B-restricted ones.

General study points: There were HLA-C-restricted CMV-specific TCR beta clonotypes dominating the ex vivo response.

The CDR3 has 15 residues. Germline V gene sequence: CDR1 SEHNR, CDR2 FQNEAQ (reference sequence). Trimming removed 5 bases at V and 2 bases at J, with 15 bases between. As concerns this clonotype: The antigen remains undetermined.

Via MiXCR, TCRdb re-called the reads, giving one row per CDR3 protein. The sample carries around 500,000 distinct CDR3 sequences, 40% to 50% recorded once. The V call is TRBV7-9, the J call TRBJ1-1, with D possibly matching TRBD1 (5 bases). Specimen: cultured PBMCs, collected from culture after CMV antigen stimulation. The receptor comes from a human donor in good health (CMV status not recorded). Some clones in this sample may be carry-over from other donors' samples. The DNA for the CDR3 is TGTGCCAGCAGCCCGGGAGGGACCGCAAACACTGAAGCTTTCTTT. The encoded protein is CASSPGGTANTEAFF.